Below are 15 T cell receptor beta chains sequenced from a single sample in a study of blood T cell repertoires in COVID-19. Sequenced by immunoSEQ multiplex PCR; TCRdb stores in-frame clones only, minus some. The table records around 270,000 clones, around nine tenths of them present only once. The sample was PBMCs or T cells enriched from blood (not recorded which). The receptors stem from a woman aged 40 to 50 who had been exposed to COVID-19.

The chain recombines TRBV12-5 with TRBJ1-1; D is unclear. Looked up from germline, CDR1 is LGHNT and CDR2 is FRNRAP. The CDR3 has 18 amino acids. Trimming shortened V by 0 bases and J by 7 bases, and 24 bases separated the two germline ends. The CDR3 sequence is CASGLVHGPNTGFGEAFF. In nucleotides, the CDR3 is TGTGCTAGTGGTTTGGTACACGGTCCAAACACGGGATTTGGTGAAGCTTTCTTT.

The rearrangement uses TRBV7-2 and TRBJ2-3; 12 nucleotides match TRBD2. Germline-derived CDR1 and CDR2 are SGHTA and FQGNSA. Trimming took 5 bases from V and 5 from J; bases not matched to a gene: 14. The CDR3 contains 18 residues. The CDR3 loop reads CASSDTSGGFSREDTQYF. In DNA, the CDR3 is TGTGCCAGCAGCGACACTAGCGGGGGGTTTTCTAGGGAAGATACGCAGTATTTT.

V gene TRBV9 combines with J gene TRBJ1-2; TRBD1 matches 7 bases. Germline values: CDR1 SGDLS, CDR2 YYNGEE. Trimming at V came to 4 bases and at J to 4 bases, leaving 13 bases not matched to a gene. This CDR3 has 16 amino acids. The CDR3 bases are TGTGCCAGCAGCCTAGGAACTAGACAGGGCCCCTATGGCTACACCTTC. Translated, it gives CASSLGTRQGPYGYTF.

V and J are TRBV7-9 and TRBJ1-3; D not resolved. Per the germline V gene, CDR1 is SEHNR and CDR2 is FQNEAQ (reference sequence). V was clipped by 2 bases and J by 0 bases, with 14 bases between them. This CDR3 region has 17 residues. The CDR3 DNA reads as TGTGCCAGCAGCTTAAGTATCGGGGATATCTCTGGAAACACCATATATTTT. Translated, it gives CASSLSIGDISGNTIYF.

The rearrangement joins TRBV6-4 to TRBJ1-6; maybe TRBD1 (6 bases). Per germline, CDR1 MRHNA and CDR2 SNTAGT. Trimming pared 3 bases from V and 6 bases from J, leaving 12 bases between. The CDR3 extends over 15 amino acids. CDR3: CASSEHDRSNSPLHF. The DNA for the CDR3 is TGTGCCAGCAGTGAACATGACAGGAGTAATTCACCCCTCCACTTT.

V gene TRBV19 combines with J gene TRBJ1-4; D uncertain. The CDR3 has 16 amino acids. Germline CDR1 is LNHDA and CDR2 is SQIVND (reference sequence). The ends were cut back, 3 bases at V and 8 bases at J, with 19 bases in the middle. The CDR3 nucleotides are TGTGCCAGTAGTATGTCGGAGGTGGCATCCCTGGAAAAACTGTTTTTT. Protein product: CASSMSEVASLEKLFF.

The chain carries TRBV11-2 and TRBJ2-1, with D possibly TRBD2 on 5 matching bases. The V gene lost 4 bases and the J gene lost 3 bases, with 16 bases spanning the gap. Germline values: CDR1 SGHAT, CDR2 FQNNGV. The CDR3 spans 16 residues. CDR3 DNA: TGTGCCAGCAGCTCAGTAAACTCCGGGGACTACAATGAGCAGTTCTTC. It yields the protein CASSSVNSGDYNEQFF. The entire variable domain, with the rest obtained from reference TRBV11-2 and TRBJ2-1, is as follows: EAGVAQSPRYKIIEKRQSVAFWCNPISGHATLYWYQQILGQGPKLLIQFQNNGVVDDSQLPKDRFSAERLKGVDSTLKIQPAKLEDSAVYLCASSSVNSGDYNEQFFGPGTRLTVL.

This chain uses TRBV5-4 with TRBJ1-2; 12 bases agree with TRBD1. CDR1 is SGHNT, CDR2 YYREEE, per germline (reference sequence). V shed 4 bases and J 6 bases; nucleotides not matched to a gene: 10. The CDR3 covers 16 residues. CDR3 sequence (DNA): TGTGCCAGCAGCGAACTAGGGACAGGGGGCGCGGATGGCTACACCTTC. Amino acid sequence: CASSELGTGGADGYTF.

The chain uses TRBV3-1 (or the pseudogene TRBV3-2) and TRBJ1-4; D not certain. V shed 1 base and J shed 0 bases, with 9 bases lying between them. This CDR3 contains 16 residues. Germline assignment: CDR1 LGHDT and CDR2 YNNKEL (reference sequence). The CDR3 loop is CASSQGWHSTNEKLFF. DNA of the CDR3: TGTGCCAGCAGCCAAGGCTGGCATTCAACTAATGAAAAACTGTTTTTT.

The rearrangement links TRBV7-2 to TRBJ2-6; TRBD2 aligns across 9 bases. V shed 1 base, J shed 0 bases, and the junction held 7 bases outside the gene matches. CDR3 length equals 19 residues. Per germline, CDR1 SGHTA and CDR2 FQGNSA. The CDR3 reads CASSLELAGPLSGANVLTF. The CDR3 DNA reads TGTGCCAGCAGCTTAGAACTAGCGGGTCCCCTCTCTGGGGCCAACGTCCTGACTTTC.

Notes on this clone: Other DNA sequences in this specimen translate into the identical CDR3. This chain joins TRBV5-1 and TRBJ2-7; D is perhaps TRBD1 (6 bases). The CDR3 runs to 14 residues. V dropped 0 bases and J dropped 2 bases, with 9 bases sitting between them. Germline V gives CDR1 SGHRS, CDR2 YFSETQ. In nucleotides, the CDR3 is TGCGCCAGCAGCTTGGCAGCAGGGGCCTACGAGCAGTACTTC. Translating gives CASSLAAGAYEQYF.

The chain combines TRBV7-2 with TRBJ2-2; 9 bases fit TRBD1. The CDR3 extends over 16 amino acids. V shed 2 bases and J 6 bases; nucleotides not matched to a gene: 7. Germline values: CDR1 SGHTA, CDR2 FQGNSA. CDR3 in DNA: TGTGCCAGCAGCTTAAATCCGGGACAGGGATCCGGGGAGCTGTTTTTT. This encodes CASSLNPGQGSGELFF.

This rearrangement joins TRBV28 to TRBJ1-2; D unclear. This CDR3 comprises 13 residues. V was cut by 1 base and J by 2 bases, with 5 bases left in between. Germline lookup yields CDR1 MDHEN and CDR2 SYDVKM. In DNA form, the CDR3 reads TGTGCCAGCAGTTTATACGGGAACTATGGCTACACCTTC. It codes for CASSLYGNYGYTF.

This chain connects TRBV28 to TRBJ1-1, with 9 bases lining up with TRBD1. From germline, CDR1 is MDHEN and CDR2 SYDVKM. V was pared by 3 bases and J by 1 base, with 3 bases of the junction left unmatched. The CDR3 runs 15 residues. For the CDR3, the DNA is TGTGCCAGCAGTTTGCCGGGACAGGGGAACACTGAAGCTTTCTTT. This gives the protein CASSLPGQGNTEAFF.

The chain couples TRBV27 to TRBJ2-7; tentative D call: TRBD1 (6 bases). The CDR3 loop spans 13 amino acids. Germline assignment: CDR1 MNHEY and CDR2 SMNVEV (reference sequence). Trimming removed 4 bases from V and 4 bases from J, with 11 bases in between. The CDR3 spells CASSSRRGYEQYV. CDR3 in DNA: TGTGCCAGCAGTTCTCGCAGGGGTTACGAGCAGTACGTC.